Detailed here is one T cell receptor beta chain. Authors' processing steps: Estimation of nucleated cell counts was performed using reference gene primer amplification. Method: immunoSEQ multiplex PCR; TCRdb's copy keeps in-frame clones and lacks some. That table gives V, J and clone size, and the DNA gave D and trimming. The sample has 68,000 or so clones, 90% to 95% seen once; the top ten hold more than 5.5%. J was trimmed by 4 bases and V by 1 base; bases with no gene match: 10. The CDR3 consists of 17 residues. Germline CDR1 reads SGHNT; CDR2 reads YENEEA. A Seattle source enrolled patients during active infection and followed them longitudinally. The sample comes from a study of blood T cell repertoires in COVID-19. On the study more broadly: The origin of the acute and convalescent COVID-19 samples was the United States, Italy and Spain. PBMCs, B-cell-depleted T cells, or T cells provided the cDNA or gDNA that made up the material.

Sequencing was done on a sample of peripheral blood. This TCR came from a man aged 40-49 years with COVID-19, enrolled during active disease. V gene TRBV11-3 combines with J gene TRBJ2-5; 9 bases are a match to TRBD2. CDR3 loop: CASSLGRSSGGRETQYF. As DNA, the CDR3 is TGTGCCAGCAGCTTAGGACGATCGAGCGGGGGGAGAGAGACCCAGTACTTC.